Listed below are T cell receptor beta chains from one sample, sequenced in a study of T cells in localized non-small cell lung cancer. TCRdb's copy holds only in-frame clones and misses some; the assay was immunoSEQ multiplex PCR. The table lists 35,000 to 50,000 clones, around 79% of them singletons. This specimen consisted of PBMCs, obtained before any cancer treatment. These receptors were collected from a woman aged 35 to 70 with stage II squamous cell lung carcinoma. Both conserved end residues are part of each CDR3. The D gene is left open where the match is weak. Clone size, where shown, is once, few, many, or a class for clones that have expanded.

TRBJ1-3 15 . . TRBV29-1 CSAMKRPGNGNTIYF TGCAGCGCCATGAAACGCCCGGGGAATGGGAACACCATATATTTT
TRBJ2-3 14 once TRBD2 TRBV11-2 CASRPLAGADTQYF TGTGCCAGCAGGCCCTTAGCGGGGGCAGATACGCAGTATTTT
TRBJ1-1 13 . . TRBV4-2 CASSQGRNTEAFF TGTGCCAGCAGCCAAGGTCGGAACACTGAAGCTTTCTTT
TRBJ1-4 16 . . TRBV15 CATSSPPGRNNEKLFF TGTGCCACCAGCAGTCCCCCTGGGCGGAATAATGAAAAACTGTTTTTT
TRBJ2-6 13 . TRBD1 TRBV7-9 CASSLGTGDVLTF TGTGCCAGCAGCTTAGGGACAGGGGACGTCCTGACTTTC
TRBJ1-4 15 . . TRBV6-1 CASSELGGVNEKLFF TGTGCCAGCAGTGAATTAGGGGGGGTTAATGAAAAACTGTTTTTT
TRBJ2-5 15 once TRBD2 TRBV5-1 CASSIGLAGGQSQYF TGCGCCAGCAGCATCGGACTAGCGGGGGGGCAGTCCCAGTACTTC
TRBJ2-1 16 . TRBD1 TRBV28 CASSPPGQGLAIEQFF TGTGCCAGCAGTCCCCCAGGACAGGGTTTAGCAATCGAGCAGTTCTTC
TRBJ2-7 13 . . TRBV28 CASSSPASYEQYF TGTGCCAGCAGTTCCCCTGCCTCCTACGAGCAGTACTTC
TRBJ1-6 20 once . TRBV6-1 CASSGDDRVYLGSFNSPLHF TGTGCCAGCAGTGGAGACGATCGCGTGTACTTGGGCAGCTTTAATTCACCCCTCCACTTT
TRBJ1-5 13 . TRBD1 TRBV19 CASSGTGGQPQHF TGTGCCAGTAGCGGGACAGGGGGCCAGCCCCAGCATTTT
TRBJ1-4 15 . . TRBV5-1 CASSLGGSTNEKLFF TGCGCCAGCAGCTTAGGGGGTTCAACTAATGAAAAACTGTTTTTT
TRBJ2-1 13 . . TRBV13 CASSLQGWDEQFF TGTGCCAGCAGCTTACAGGGTTGGGATGAGCAGTTCTTC
TRBJ1-5 15 . . TRBV9 CASSVGGLSNQPQHF TGTGCCAGCAGCGTAGGAGGGTTAAGCAATCAGCCCCAGCATTTT
TRBJ1-1 12 few . TRBV19 CASSAGYTEAFF TGTGCCAGTAGTGCGGGGTACACTGAAGCTTTCTTT
TRBJ2-5 12 once . TRBV15 CATSRFQETQYF TGTGCCACCAGCAGATTTCAAGAGACCCAGTACTTC
TRBJ2-1 15 . TRBD2 TRBV5-8 CASSLWGLASNEQFF TGTGCCAGCAGCTTGTGGGGACTAGCATCCAATGAGCAGTTCTTC
TRBJ2-1 16 . TRBD2 TRBV11-3 CASSYDSGRPGNEQFF TGTGCCAGCAGCTATGATAGCGGGAGACCGGGGAATGAGCAGTTCTTC
TRBJ2-3 15 . TRBD2 TRBV5-1 CASRLAGDPTDTQYF TGCGCCAGCAGACTAGCGGGGGATCCCACAGATACGCAGTATTTT
TRBJ2-7 12 few . TRBV7-2 CASSSYGDEQYF TGTGCCAGCAGCTCCTACGGGGACGAGCAGTACTTC